A single sample is the source of the 25 T cell receptor beta chains below, sequenced in a study of shared clonotypes between healthy human individuals. The data were produced by immunoSEQ multiplex PCR, yet TCRdb's version contains in-frame clones alone and is incomplete. The sample has over a million clones, roughly 80% seen once. Material for sequencing was memory CD4+ T cells sorted from blood. This sample's subset: CD45RA-negative fraction. These receptors all come from a man between 18 and 29 years old in good health.

V gene TRBV7-8 combines with J gene TRBJ2-1, with D maybe TRBD2 (5 bases). From germline, CDR1 is SGHVS and CDR2 FQNEAQ. Trimming pared 1 base from V and 1 base from J, leaving 8 bases between. The CDR3 has 15 amino acids. The CDR3 DNA reads as TGTGCCAGCAGCTTAGATGAGGGATCCTACAATGAGCAGTTCTTC. Protein: CASSLDEGSYNEQFF.

The J gene is TRBJ1-4, the V gene TRBV2; D perhaps matches TRBD1 (6 bases). The CDR3 covers 12 residues. V lost 7 bases and J lost 7, with 10 bases in between. Germline loops: CDR1 SNHLY, CDR2 FYNNEI. The CDR3 loop reads CASTRGSEKLFF. CDR3 coding DNA: TGTGCCAGCACGAGGGGGAGTGAAAAACTGTTTTTT.

This clone appeared a single time. The chain employs TRBV4-1 and TRBJ2-1, with D maybe TRBD1 (6 bases). Trimming left V 0 bases short and J 12 bases short, with 15 bases between. Germline CDR1 reads MGHRA; CDR2 reads YSYEKL. There are 14 residues in the CDR3. The chain's CDR3 is CASSQDFSTGGQFF. CDR3 in DNA: TGCGCCAGCAGCCAAGATTTCTCGACAGGTGGGCAGTTCTTC.

This clone was picked up a small number of times. The same CDR3 can be traced to other DNA sequences in this sample. The chain recombines TRBV4-3 with TRBJ1-2, with D possibly matching TRBD1 (6 bases). CDR1 is LGHNA, CDR2 YSLEER, per germline. Trimming cost V 2 bases and J 0 bases, with 7 bases left between them. The CDR3 covers 14 residues. The chain's CDR3 is CASSQQGTNYGYTF. In nucleotides, the CDR3 is TGCGCCAGCAGCCAACAGGGGACTAACTATGGCTACACCTTC.

The chain has TRBV9 and TRBJ2-2; the D call may be TRBD1 or TRBD2 (5 bases each). This CDR3 has 16 amino acids. V gave up 4 bases and J gave up 2 bases, with 15 bases separating them. In germline, CDR1 is SGDLS, CDR2 YYNGEE. The CDR3 protein is CASSISGTINTGELFF. CDR3 bases: TGTGCCAGCAGCATCTCCGGGACGATAAACACCGGGGAGCTGTTTTTT.

V is TRBV28 and J is TRBJ2-7; D remains unclear. CDR1 MDHEN and CDR2 SYDVKM come from the germline V gene. V lost 5 bases and J lost 6, with 8 bases in between. CDR3 length: 11 amino acids. CDR3 sequence (DNA): TGTGCCAGCAGTAACCCCGCCGAGCAGTACTTC. Translated: CASSNPAEQYF.

The chain recombines TRBV5-5 with TRBJ1-1; 9 bases map to TRBD1. The CDR3 loop spans 14 amino acids. With 2 bases clipped from V and 5 bases from J, the junction kept 4 bases outside the gene matches. The V gene's germline CDR1 is SGHKS and CDR2 YYEKEE (reference sequence). This CDR3 reads CASSFRDRETEAFF. The CDR3 DNA reads as TGTGCCAGCAGCTTCCGGGACAGGGAAACTGAAGCTTTCTTT.

The rearrangement uses TRBV19 and TRBJ2-3; weak D call: TRBD2 (5 bases). Trimming cost V 1 base and J 3 bases, with 14 bases left between them. CDR1 and CDR2 from the germline V gene are LNHDA and SQIVND (reference sequence). CDR3 length: 16 residues. The CDR3 DNA sequence: TGTGCCAGTAGTATAGTTCGGGGTCTCCAAACAGATACGCAGTATTTT. Protein sequence: CASSIVRGLQTDTQYF.

The chain employs TRBV6-1 and TRBJ2-1; D perhaps matches TRBD1 (6 bases). The V gene's germline CDR1 is MNHNS and CDR2 SASEGT. The ends were cut back, 6 bases at V and 4 bases at J, with 13 bases in the middle. This CDR3 is 14 amino acids long. The CDR3, as DNA: TGTGCCAGCAGCAGGGGCGGTGGGTACAATGAGCAGTTCTTC. This encodes CASSRGGGYNEQFF.

Written as DNA, the CDR3 is TGTGCCAGCAGTGGGGACAGGGATCAGCCCCAGCATTTT. Its translation is CASSGDRDQPQHF. The chain employs TRBV6-1 and TRBJ1-5, with 9 bases fitting TRBD1. V lost 4 bases to trimming and J lost 5 bases; unmatched junction nucleotides: 0. The CDR3 has 13 residues. Germline V gene data show CDR1 as MNHNS and CDR2 as SASEGT.

This clone was found a few times. The chain carries TRBV2 and TRBJ2-5, with TRBD2 identical over 15 bases. V was pared by 6 bases and J by 4 bases, with 6 bases of the junction left unmatched. This CDR3 comprises 16 residues. Germline loops: CDR1 SNHLY, CDR2 FYNNEI. The CDR3 DNA reads TGTGCCAGCAGCCCGTCGGGACTAGCGGGAGGAGAGACCCAGTACTTC. It yields the protein CASSPSGLAGGETQYF.

The V call is TRBV6-4, the J call TRBJ1-3; D is perhaps TRBD1 (6 bases). Germline V gives CDR1 MRHNA, CDR2 SNTAGT. The ends were cut back, 4 bases at V and 4 bases at J, with 11 bases in the middle. This CDR3 region has 14 residues. CDR3 in DNA: TGTGCCAGCAGTGGAAGTGGACAGGGAAACACCATATATTTT. Protein: CASSGSGQGNTIYF.

V usage is TRBV18 and J usage is TRBJ1-2; TRBD1 matches 9 bases. CDR1 is KGHSH, CDR2 LQKENI, per germline. The CDR3 is made up of 15 amino acids. The trim removed 2 bases at V and 3 bases at J, leaving 4 bases unmatched. For the CDR3, the DNA is TGTGCCAGCTCACCAGGCACAGGGGGCTACTATGGCTACACCTTC. Protein: CASSPGTGGYYGYTF.

The chain uses TRBV5-1 and TRBJ2-3, with TRBD2 identical over 9 bases. This CDR3 region has 15 residues. The V gene's germline CDR1 is SGHRS and CDR2 YFSETQ. Trimming at V came to 5 bases and at J to 4 bases, leaving 8 bases not matched to a gene. The CDR3 DNA reads TGCGCCAGCAGGCGGGCTAGCGGGAACCCAGATACGCAGTATTTT. This gives the protein CASRRASGNPDTQYF.

The sample holds a few counts of this clone. The J gene is TRBJ2-3, the V gene TRBV19, with D uncertain. V was pared by 4 bases and J by 2 bases, with 7 bases between. CDR3 size: 13 residues. Germline V gives CDR1 LNHDA, CDR2 SQIVND (reference sequence). The CDR3 sequence is CASSRTVTDTQYF. DNA of the CDR3: TGTGCCAGTAGTAGGACGGTCACAGATACGCAGTATTTT. Full variable domain (remainder filled in from reference TRBV19 and TRBJ2-3): DGGITQSPKYLFRKEGQNVTLSCEQNLNHDAMYWYRQDPGQGLRLIYYSQIVNDFQKGDIAEGYSVSREKKESFPLTVTSAQKNPTAFYLCASSRTVTDTQYFGPGTRLTVL.

V gene TRBV28 combines with J gene TRBJ1-1; 7 bases match TRBD1. V shed 5 bases and J 12 bases; nucleotides not matched to a gene: 15. CDR1 and CDR2 (germline): MDHEN, SYDVKM. This CDR3 contains 14 residues. As DNA, the CDR3 is TGTGCCAGCAGTCCCGGGACAGTTGGCGGGGCGACTTTCTTT. Its protein is CASSPGTVGGATFF.

The chain recombines TRBV5-1 with TRBJ1-4, with D perhaps TRBD1 (5 bases). The V end lost 5 bases, the J end lost 4 bases, and 18 bases lay between the germline ends. From germline, CDR1 is SGHRS and CDR2 YFSETQ. The CDR3 contains 16 residues. CDR3 sequence reads: CASRSKPTEYNEKLFF. The CDR3 coding sequence is TGCGCCAGCAGATCCAAACCGACAGAATATAATGAAAAACTGTTTTTT.

V usage is TRBV7-9 and J usage is TRBJ1-1; no reliable D call. The CDR3 has 12 amino acids. Germline CDR1 is SEHNR and CDR2 is FQNEAQ (reference sequence). V was trimmed by 2 bases and J by 9 bases, leaving 10 bases between them. CDR3 DNA sequence: TGTGCCAGCAGCTTATATGTTTCTAAAGCTTTCTTT. It translates to CASSLYVSKAFF.

The chain is built from TRBV18 and TRBJ1-2; D is unresolved. Trimming removed 0 bases at V and 4 bases at J, with 9 bases between. The CDR3 sequence is 14 residues long. The germline gives CDR1 KGHSH, CDR2 LQKENI. In DNA, the CDR3 is TGTGCCAGCTCACCACCGTCTACGGTCTATGGCTACACCTTC. As protein: CASSPPSTVYGYTF. The variable domain in full, with the rest retrieved from reference TRBV18 and TRBJ1-2, is NAGVMQNPRHLVRRRGQEARLRCSPMKGHSHVYWYRQLPEEGLKFMVYLQKENIIDESGMPKERFSAEFPKEGPSILRIQQVVRGDSAAYFCASSPPSTVYGYTFGSGTRLTVV.

The V gene is TRBV9, the J gene TRBJ2-7; perhaps TRBD1 as D (7 bases). Between the trimmed V and J ends, which lost 4 bases and 6 bases, there was a span of 20 bases. CDR3 length: 15 amino acids. The germline gives CDR1 SGDLS, CDR2 YYNGEE. Here the CDR3 DNA reads TGTGCCAGCAGCCGGGGAGGACAGGTCGTTCTCGAGCAGTACTTC. It is translated as CASSRGGQVVLEQYF.

V usage is TRBV6-1 and J usage is TRBJ2-7; D could derive from TRBD1 or TRBD2 (5 bases each). This CDR3 contains 15 residues. V was trimmed by 3 bases and J by 2 bases, leaving 14 bases between them. CDR1 is MNHNS and CDR2 is SASEGT in the germline V gene. CDR3 in DNA: TGTGCCAGCAGTGAGCCCCGGGGCACCCCCTACGAGCAGTACTTC. Its translation: CASSEPRGTPYEQYF.

The rearrangement uses TRBV18 and TRBJ2-7; TRBD1 might be the D (6 bases). Germline V lookup: CDR1 KGHSH, CDR2 LQKENI. Trimming stripped 4 bases from V and 5 bases from J, with 9 bases between. The length of the CDR3 is 12 residues. The chain's CDR3 is CASSRTGNEQYF. Here the CDR3 DNA reads TGTGCCAGCTCACGAACAGGGAACGAGCAGTACTTC.

Points on this clone: This specimen includes other DNA sequences encoding the same CDR3. The chain is built from TRBV5-1 and TRBJ2-7, with D perhaps TRBD1 or TRBD2 (5 bases each). The CDR3 is 13 amino acids. Germline CDR1 and CDR2: SGHRS and YFSETQ. V was cut by 4 bases and J by 6 bases, with 14 bases left in between. The CDR3 region is CASSPGGGLEQYF. CDR3 DNA sequence: TGCGCCAGCAGCCCCGGTGGGGGTCTCGAGCAGTACTTC. Supplemented by reference TRBV5-1 and TRBJ2-7, the full variable domain reads KAGVTQTPRYLIKTRGQQVTLSCSPISGHRSVSWYQQTPGQGLQFLFEYFSETQRNKGNFPGRFSGRQFSNSRSEMNVSTLELGDSALYLCASSPGGGLEQYFGPGTRLTVT.

The V and J genes are TRBV6-1 and TRBJ1-4, with D hard to call. The CDR3 is made up of 14 amino acids. V lost 4 bases and J lost 0, with 6 bases in between. CDR1 and CDR2 (germline): MNHNS, SASEGT. As DNA, the CDR3 is TGTGCCAGCAGTGCGCAGTCAACTAATGAAAAACTGTTTTTT. Protein product: CASSAQSTNEKLFF.

The chain joins TRBV2 to TRBJ2-4; D might be TRBD1 (5 bases). The CDR3 has 13 residues. The germline V and J ends were trimmed by 4 bases and 3 bases, with 7 bases remaining between them. Germline values: CDR1 SNHLY, CDR2 FYNNEI. CDR3 DNA sequence: TGTGCCAGCAGTGTAGACAGCAAAAACATTCAGTACTTC. As protein: CASSVDSKNIQYF. Together with reference TRBV2 and TRBJ2-4, the CDR3 gives the full variable domain: EPEVTQTPSHQVTQMGQEVILRCVPISNHLYFYWYRQILGQKVEFLVSFYNNEISEKSEIFDDQFSVERPDGSNFTLKIRSTKLEDSAMYFCASSVDSKNIQYFGAGTRLSVL.